These T cell receptor beta chains were read from a single sample in a study of neoadjuvant nivolumab and ipilimumab in lung cancer. Libraries were prepared by immunoSEQ multiplex PCR; TCRdb keeps only in-frame clonotypes and omits some of them. The sample has 40,000 to 55,000 clones, around 89% seen once. The sample consisted of blood, taken before neoadjuvant nivolumab, alone or with ipilimumab. The receptor source for this set is an adult with non-small cell lung cancer. Some clones in this sample may be carry-over from other donors' samples. The CDR3 runs from the conserved cysteine through the conserved F or W. The order of the fields is V gene, CDR3 length, J gene, D gene, clone size, CDR3 protein, CDR3 DNA. D genes are given only for firm matches. Only some rows state a clone size, as once, few, many or a class for expanded clones.

TRBV19	14	TRBJ2-5	-	-	CASSIEGWSETQYF	TGTGCCAGTAGTATAGAGGGGTGGTCCGAGACCCAGTACTTC
TRBV7-2	13	TRBJ2-1	TRBD2	-	CASQLAGGNEQFF	TGTGCCAGTCAACTAGCGGGAGGGAATGAGCAGTTCTTC
TRBV5-1	13	TRBJ2-3	-	-	CASSSSNTDTQYF	TGCGCCAGCAGCTCGTCCAACACAGATACGCAGTATTTT
TRBV2	13	TRBJ1-5	-	once	CASVRGGNQPQHF	TGTGCCAGCGTACGGGGGGGCAATCAGCCCCAGCATTTT
TRBV6-6	13	TRBJ1-1	-	-	CASIGHPDTQAFF	TGTGCCAGCATAGGACATCCCGACACGCAAGCTTTCTTT
TRBV7-9	12	TRBJ1-2	-	-	CASSRGDYGYTF	TGTGCCAGCAGCCGGGGGGACTATGGCTACACCTTC
TRBV7-9	16	TRBJ1-2	-	-	CASSPWSGEVDYGYTF	TGTGCCAGCAGCCCCTGGTCGGGGGAAGTCGACTATGGCTACACCTTC
TRBV7-2	15	TRBJ2-7	TRBD2	-	CASSSAGGRSYEQYF	TGTGCCAGCAGCTCGGCGGGGGGACGCTCCTACGAGCAGTACTTC
TRBV4-3	15	TRBJ2-3	TRBD2	-	CASGTSGRGADTQYF	TGCGCCAGCGGGACTAGCGGGAGGGGTGCAGATACGCAGTATTTT
TRBV2	14	TRBJ2-2	TRBD2	-	CASGTSGTTGELFF	TGTGCCAGCGGGACTAGCGGGACGACCGGGGAGCTGTTTTTT
TRBV5-4	15	TRBJ2-3	-	few	CASSLDYFGTDTQYF	TGTGCCAGCAGCTTGGACTACTTTGGCACAGATACGCAGTATTTT
TRBV7-9	16	TRBJ2-7	-	-	CASSFTRTSRSYEQYF	TGTGCCAGCAGCTTCACCCGAACTAGCCGTTCCTACGAGCAGTACTTC
TRBV7-2	14	TRBJ2-5	-	-	CASSLVAAKETQYF	TGTGCCAGCAGCTTAGTGGCCGCGAAAGAGACCCAGTACTTC
TRBV5-1	13	TRBJ1-2	-	few	CASSFFAGDGYTF	TGCGCCAGCAGCTTTTTTGCAGGGGATGGCTACACCTTC
TRBV5-1	14	TRBJ1-1	-	-	CASSWGRKGTEAFF	TGCGCCAGCAGCTGGGGGCGTAAGGGCACTGAAGCTTTCTTT
TRBV6-5	14	TRBJ2-2	-	-	CASSWDGGTGELFF	TGTGCCAGCAGTTGGGACGGAGGGACCGGGGAGCTGTTTTTT
TRBV28	14	TRBJ1-5	-	-	CVARGPYSNQPQHF	TGTGTCGCCCGGGGCCCTTATAGCAATCAGCCCCAGCATTTT
TRBV6-5	12	TRBJ1-1	-	-	CASWDPNTEAFF	TGTGCCAGCTGGGACCCGAACACTGAAGCTTTCTTT
TRBV30	15	TRBJ1-3	-	once	CAWSRRRASGNTIYF	TGTGCCTGGAGTAGGCGCAGGGCCTCTGGAAACACCATATATTTT
TRBV5-6	13	TRBJ2-7	-	medium-sized	CASSFRAAYEQYF	TGTGCCAGCAGCTTTAGGGCCGCCTACGAGCAGTACTTC
TRBV15	14	TRBJ2-1	TRBD1	-	CATSAGQEYNEQFF	TGTGCCACCAGCGCGGGACAGGAATACAATGAGCAGTTCTTC
TRBV18	15	TRBJ2-7	TRBD1	-	CASSFTGTGVDEQYF	TGTGCCAGCTCATTTACCGGGACAGGGGTCGACGAGCAGTACTTC
TRBV11-3	15	TRBJ2-5	-	-	CASSLGRLPGETQYF	TGTGCCAGCAGCTTAGGGCGGCTTCCCGGGGAGACCCAGTACTTC
TRBV6-6	14	TRBJ2-3	TRBD2	-	CASTPGTRGSTQYF	TGTGCCAGCACGCCAGGGACTAGGGGGTCTACGCAGTATTTT
TRBV29-1	18	TRBJ1-2	TRBD1	-	CSVEDFTARFRGDYGYTF	TGCAGCGTTGAAGATTTTACGGCAAGGTTCAGGGGGGACTATGGCTACACCTTC
TRBV18	15	TRBJ1-2	-	once	CASSQAGGAHYGYTF	TGTGCCAGCTCCCAAGCCGGGGGCGCGCACTATGGCTACACCTTC
TRBV7-6	14	TRBJ1-1	-	-	CASSPLSGYTEAFF	TGTGCCAGCAGCCCCCTCTCAGGGTACACTGAAGCTTTCTTT
TRBV11-2	13	TRBJ1-5	-	once	CASSPGFNQPQHF	TGTGCCAGCAGCCCGGGATTCAATCAGCCCCAGCATTTT
TRBV6-6	13	TRBJ1-5	-	-	CASSYGVEQPQHF	TGTGCCAGCAGTTACGGTGTGGAACAGCCCCAGCATTTT
TRBV6-5	13	TRBJ2-7	-	-	CASSQRAVSEQYF	TGTGCCAGCAGTCAACGGGCGGTAAGCGAGCAGTACTTC
TRBV7-2	14	TRBJ2-5	-	-	CASSFSLTKETQYF	TGTGCCAGCAGCTTTTCCCTCACAAAAGAGACCCAGTACTTC
TRBV4-3	16	TRBJ2-7	TRBD1	-	CASSQGIGGRGYEQYF	TGCGCCAGCAGCCAAGGGATAGGGGGCAGGGGTTACGAGCAGTACTTC
TRBV7-2	14	TRBJ1-5	TRBD1	-	CASSPSQGVQPQHF	TGTGCCAGCAGCCCATCGCAGGGGGTTCAGCCCCAGCATTTT
TRBV4-3	16	TRBJ2-2	-	-	CASSPVASANTGELFF	TGCGCCAGCAGCCCCGTTGCCAGCGCGAACACCGGGGAGCTGTTTTTT
TRBV7-2	18	TRBJ2-3	TRBD2	-	CASPPQGLAVLGADTQYF	TGTGCCAGCCCCCCCCAAGGACTAGCGGTTCTGGGGGCAGATACGCAGTATTTT
TRBV19	16	TRBJ2-3	TRBD2	-	CASSIAASGIRDTQYF	TGTGCCAGTAGTATAGCGGCTAGCGGGATCAGAGATACGCAGTATTTT
TRBV15	15	TRBJ1-5	-	-	CATSRDRGSGQPQHF	TGTGCCACCAGCAGAGACAGGGGATCAGGGCAGCCCCAGCATTTT
TRBV5-1	14	TRBJ2-1	-	once	CASSLGPSYNEQFF	TGCGCCAGCAGCTTAGGGCCTTCCTACAATGAGCAGTTCTTC
TRBV2	12	TRBJ1-2	-	-	CASSAGRTGYTF	TGTGCCAGCAGTGCAGGTCGAACGGGCTACACCTTC
TRBV7-7	15	TRBJ2-5	-	-	CASTQGLGDRETQYF	TGTGCTAGCACCCAAGGTCTGGGAGACCGGGAGACCCAGTACTTC
TRBV5-1	16	TRBJ2-7	-	once	CASSLEGTGLQPEQYF	TGCGCCAGCAGCTTGGAGGGGACGGGACTGCAGCCCGAGCAGTACTTC
TRBV2	12	TRBJ1-1	-	-	CASMIDRAEAFF	TGTGCCAGCATGATCGACAGAGCTGAAGCTTTCTTT
TRBV11-2	13	TRBJ2-5	-	-	CASSPWLGETQYF	TGTGCCAGCAGCCCCTGGTTGGGGGAGACCCAGTACTTC
TRBV29-1	13	TRBJ1-1	TRBD1	-	CSVVQGIRTEAFF	TGCAGCGTCGTACAGGGGATCCGCACTGAAGCTTTCTTT
TRBV27	13	TRBJ2-1	-	-	CASSLSKVNEQFF	TGTGCCAGCAGTTTATCGAAGGTGAATGAGCAGTTCTTC
TRBV29-1	14	TRBJ2-1	-	once	CSVVRQIWMNEQFF	TGCAGCGTTGTGCGGCAAATTTGGATGAATGAGCAGTTCTTC
TRBV30	14	TRBJ2-7	-	-	CAWSVSGRSYEQYF	TGTGCCTGGAGTGTATCCGGCCGCTCCTACGAGCAGTACTTC
TRBV6-5	15	TRBJ1-2	-	-	CASSYSVIANYGYTF	TGTGCCAGCAGTTACTCGGTCATAGCTAACTATGGCTACACCTTC
TRBV7-2	15	TRBJ2-7	TRBD2	-	CASSLGTSGTYEQYF	TGTGCCAGCAGCTTAGGGACTAGCGGGACCTACGAGCAGTACTTC
TRBV5-4	15	TRBJ1-2	-	-	CASSQARGTNYGYTF	TGCGCCAGCAGCCAAGCAAGGGGTACTAACTATGGCTACACCTTC
TRBV5-4	12	TRBJ2-5	-	-	CASSIRPETQYF	TGTGCCAGCAGCATCAGGCCGGAGACCCAGTACTTC
TRBV30	13	TRBJ1-2	TRBD1	-	CAWSLRQGEGYTF	TGTGCCTGGAGTCTTAGACAGGGGGAAGGCTACACCTTC
TRBV19	15	TRBJ1-5	TRBD1	-	CASSMDRGRDQPQHF	TGTGCCAGTAGTATGGACAGGGGGCGCGATCAGCCCCAGCATTTT
TRBV7-3	14	TRBJ2-1	-	-	CASSFFGVRDSQFF	TGTGCCAGCAGCTTTTTCGGGGTTAGGGACTCGCAGTTCTTC
TRBV7-2	15	TRBJ1-5	TRBD1	-	CASSSGTVSNQPQHF	TGTGCCAGCAGCAGCGGGACAGTTAGCAATCAGCCCCAGCATTTT
TRBV28	12	TRBJ1-2	-	-	CASSLSTGGYTF	TGTGCCAGCAGTTTGAGTACAGGTGGCTACACCTTC
TRBV2	13	TRBJ1-5	-	-	CASSEGEHQAQHF	TGTGCCAGCAGTGAAGGGGAACACCAGGCCCAGCATTTT